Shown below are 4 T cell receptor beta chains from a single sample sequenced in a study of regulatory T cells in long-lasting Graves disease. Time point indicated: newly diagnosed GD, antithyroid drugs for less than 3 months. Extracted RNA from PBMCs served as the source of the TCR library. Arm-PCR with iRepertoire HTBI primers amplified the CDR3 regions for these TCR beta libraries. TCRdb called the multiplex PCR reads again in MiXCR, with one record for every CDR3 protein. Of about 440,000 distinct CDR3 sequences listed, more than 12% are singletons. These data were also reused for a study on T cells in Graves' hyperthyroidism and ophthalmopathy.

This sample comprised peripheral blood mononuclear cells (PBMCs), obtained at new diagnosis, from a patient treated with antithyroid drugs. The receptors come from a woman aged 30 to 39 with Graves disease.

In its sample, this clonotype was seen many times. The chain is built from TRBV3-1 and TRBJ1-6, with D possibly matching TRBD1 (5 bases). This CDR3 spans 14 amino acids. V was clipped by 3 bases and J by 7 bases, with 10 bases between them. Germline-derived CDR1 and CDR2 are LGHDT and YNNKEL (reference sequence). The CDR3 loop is CASSQTTENSPLHF. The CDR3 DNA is TGTGCCAGCAGCCAGACGACAGAGAATTCACCCCTCCACTTT.

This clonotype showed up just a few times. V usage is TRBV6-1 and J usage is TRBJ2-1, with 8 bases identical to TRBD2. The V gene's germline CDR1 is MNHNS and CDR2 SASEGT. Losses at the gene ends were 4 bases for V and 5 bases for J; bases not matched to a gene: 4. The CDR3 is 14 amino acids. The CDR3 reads CASSVTSVNNEQFF. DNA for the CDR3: TGTGCCAGCAGTGTGACTAGCGTGAACAATGAGCAGTTCTTC.

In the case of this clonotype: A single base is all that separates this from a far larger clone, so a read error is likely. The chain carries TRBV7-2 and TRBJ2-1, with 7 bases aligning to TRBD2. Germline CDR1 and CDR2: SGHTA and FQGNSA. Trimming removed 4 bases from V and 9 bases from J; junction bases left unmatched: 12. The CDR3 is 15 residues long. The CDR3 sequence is CASSCGNPRGCEQFF. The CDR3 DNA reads TGTGCCAGCAGCTGTGGTAACCCGCGGGGGTGTGAGCAGTTCTTC. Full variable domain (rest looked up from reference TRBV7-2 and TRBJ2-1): GAGVSQSPSNKVTEKGKDVELRCDPISGHTALYWYRQSLGQGLEFLIYFQGNSAPDKSGLPSDRFSAERTGGSVSTLTIQRTQQEDSAVYLCASSCGNPRGCEQFFGPGTRLTVL.

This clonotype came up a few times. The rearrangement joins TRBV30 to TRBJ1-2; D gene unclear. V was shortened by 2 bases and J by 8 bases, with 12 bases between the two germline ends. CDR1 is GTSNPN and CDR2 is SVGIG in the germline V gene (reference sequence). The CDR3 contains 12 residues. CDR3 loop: CAWSSAGEGYTF. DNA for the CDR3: TGTGCCTGGAGTAGCGCCGGCGAGGGCTACACCTTC.